This TCR beta chain was profiled in a study of CD8 T cells in Susac syndrome. A quantity of roughly 0.5 to 1 ug RNA underwent reverse transcription using random hexamers. TCRdb reprocessed the immunoSEQ multiplex PCR reads via MiXCR and lists one record per CDR3 protein. The sample carries 100,000 to 150,000 distinct CDR3 sequences, roughly 95% recorded once. CD8+ and CD4+ T cells taken from blood had their TCR beta sequenced. V lost 3 bases and J lost 2, with 11 bases in between. The CDR3 loop spans 14 amino acids. CDR1 and CDR2 from the germline V gene are SEHNR and FQNEAQ (reference sequence). The sequencing sample was made of CD4+ T cells from PBMCs. The source is a human donor in good health. The chain couples TRBV7-9 to TRBJ2-7; D is unclear. The CDR3 loop is CASSFGQATYEQYF. The CDR3 bases are TGTGCCAGCAGCTTCGGCCAAGCGACCTACGAGCAGTACTTC.